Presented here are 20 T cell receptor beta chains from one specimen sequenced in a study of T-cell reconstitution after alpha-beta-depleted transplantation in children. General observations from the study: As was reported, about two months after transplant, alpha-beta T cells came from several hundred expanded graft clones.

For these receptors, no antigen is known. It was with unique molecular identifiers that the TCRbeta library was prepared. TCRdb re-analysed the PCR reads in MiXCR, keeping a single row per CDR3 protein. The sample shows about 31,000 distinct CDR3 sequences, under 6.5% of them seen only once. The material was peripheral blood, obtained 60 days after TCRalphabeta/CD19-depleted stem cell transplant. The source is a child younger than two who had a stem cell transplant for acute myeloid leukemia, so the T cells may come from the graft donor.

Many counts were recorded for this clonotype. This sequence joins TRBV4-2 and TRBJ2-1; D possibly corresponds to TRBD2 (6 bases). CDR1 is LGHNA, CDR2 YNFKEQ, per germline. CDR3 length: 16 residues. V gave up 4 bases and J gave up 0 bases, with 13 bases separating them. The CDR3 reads CASSPRFGSSYNEQFF. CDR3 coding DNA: TGTGCCAGCAGCCCCCGGTTCGGGAGCTCCTACAATGAGCAGTTCTTC.

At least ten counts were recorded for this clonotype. CDR3 region: CASRPGLRSSYEQYF. CDR3 nucleotides: TGTGCCAGCCGACCGGGACTCCGGAGCTCCTACGAGCAGTACTTC. This chain joins TRBV6-5 and TRBJ2-7; D possibly corresponds to TRBD2 (6 bases). V was cut by 8 bases and J by 0 bases, with 17 bases left in between. The CDR3 is 15 amino acids. Germline CDR1 reads MNHEY; CDR2 reads SVGAGI.

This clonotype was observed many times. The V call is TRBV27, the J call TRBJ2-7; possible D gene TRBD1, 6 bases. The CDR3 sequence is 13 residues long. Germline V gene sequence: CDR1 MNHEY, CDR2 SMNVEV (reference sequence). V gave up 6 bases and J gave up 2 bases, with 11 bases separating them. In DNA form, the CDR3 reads TGTGCCAGCAGATCCAGGGGACCCTACGAGCAGTACTTC. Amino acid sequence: CASRSRGPYEQYF.

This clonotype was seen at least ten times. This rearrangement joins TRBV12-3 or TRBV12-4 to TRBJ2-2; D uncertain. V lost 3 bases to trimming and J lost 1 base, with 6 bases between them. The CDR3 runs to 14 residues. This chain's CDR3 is CASSFGGNTGELFF. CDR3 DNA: TGTGCCAGCAGTTTCGGCGGGAACACCGGGGAGCTGTTTTTT.

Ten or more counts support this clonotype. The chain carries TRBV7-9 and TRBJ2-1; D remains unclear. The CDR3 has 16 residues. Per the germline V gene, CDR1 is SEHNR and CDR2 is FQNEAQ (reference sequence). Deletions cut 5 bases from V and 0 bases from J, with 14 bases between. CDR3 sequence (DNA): TGTGCCAGCAGCGGGGTGACTCGACACTCCTACAATGAGCAGTTCTTC. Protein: CASSGVTRHSYNEQFF.

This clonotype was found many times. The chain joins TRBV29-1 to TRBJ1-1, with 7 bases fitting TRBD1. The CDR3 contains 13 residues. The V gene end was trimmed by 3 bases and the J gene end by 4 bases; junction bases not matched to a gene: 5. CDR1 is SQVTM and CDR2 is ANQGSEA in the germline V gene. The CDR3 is CSVDPQGGTEAFF. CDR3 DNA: TGCAGCGTTGATCCCCAGGGGGGCACTGAAGCTTTCTTT.

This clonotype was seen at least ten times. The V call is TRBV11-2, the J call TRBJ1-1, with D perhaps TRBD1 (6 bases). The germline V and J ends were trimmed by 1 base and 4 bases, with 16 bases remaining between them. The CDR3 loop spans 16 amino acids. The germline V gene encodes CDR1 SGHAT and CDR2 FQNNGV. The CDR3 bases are TGTGCCAGCAGCTTAGGGTCGGGGGCTTTCGGCACTGAAGCTTTCTTT. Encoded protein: CASSLGSGAFGTEAFF.

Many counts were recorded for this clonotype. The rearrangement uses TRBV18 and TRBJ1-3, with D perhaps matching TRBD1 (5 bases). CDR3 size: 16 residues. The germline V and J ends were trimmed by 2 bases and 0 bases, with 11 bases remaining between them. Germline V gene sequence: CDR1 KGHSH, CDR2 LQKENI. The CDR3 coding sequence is TGTGCCAGCTCACCATCAGGGAGAGGCTCTGGAAACACCATATATTTT. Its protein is CASSPSGRGSGNTIYF.

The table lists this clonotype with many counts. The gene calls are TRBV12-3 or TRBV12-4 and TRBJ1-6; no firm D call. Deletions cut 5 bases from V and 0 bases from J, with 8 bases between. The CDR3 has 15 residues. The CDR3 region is CASSGRSSYNSPLHF. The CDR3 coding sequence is TGTGCCAGCAGTGGCAGGAGCTCCTATAATTCACCCCTCCACTTT.

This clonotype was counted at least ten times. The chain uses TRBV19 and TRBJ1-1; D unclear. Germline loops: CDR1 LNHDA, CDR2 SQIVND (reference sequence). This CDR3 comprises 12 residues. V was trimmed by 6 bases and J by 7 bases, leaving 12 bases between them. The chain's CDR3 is CASRPTEFEAFF. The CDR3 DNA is TGTGCCAGTAGACCGACGGAGTTTGAAGCTTTCTTT. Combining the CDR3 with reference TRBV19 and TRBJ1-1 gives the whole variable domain DGGITQSPKYLFRKEGQNVTLSCEQNLNHDAMYWYRQDPGQGLRLIYYSQIVNDFQKGDIAEGYSVSREKKESFPLTVTSAQKNPTAFYLCASRPTEFEAFFGQGTRLTVV.

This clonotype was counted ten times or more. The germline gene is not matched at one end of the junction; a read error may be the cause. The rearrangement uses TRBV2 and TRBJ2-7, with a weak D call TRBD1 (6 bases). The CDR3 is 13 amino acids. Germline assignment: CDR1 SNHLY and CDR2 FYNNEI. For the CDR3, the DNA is TGTGCCAGCAGGGATTCCGGACAGCCGAAGGCCCGATTC. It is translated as CASRDSGQPKARF.

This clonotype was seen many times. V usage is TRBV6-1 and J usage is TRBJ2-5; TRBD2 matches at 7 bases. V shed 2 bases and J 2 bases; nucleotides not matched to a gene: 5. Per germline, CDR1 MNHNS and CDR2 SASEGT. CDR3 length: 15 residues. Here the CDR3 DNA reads TGTGCCAGCAGTGAACGGGGGGACCTTCAAGAGACCCAGTACTTC. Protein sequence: CASSERGDLQETQYF.

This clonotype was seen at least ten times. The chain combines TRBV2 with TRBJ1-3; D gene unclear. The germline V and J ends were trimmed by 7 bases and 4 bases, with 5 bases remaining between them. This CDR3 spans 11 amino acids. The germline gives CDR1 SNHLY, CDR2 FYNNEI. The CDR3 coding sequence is TGTGCCAGCACCGAGGGAAACACCATATATTTT. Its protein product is CASTEGNTIYF. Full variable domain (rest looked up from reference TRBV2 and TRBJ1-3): EPEVTQTPSHQVTQMGQEVILRCVPISNHLYFYWYRQILGQKVEFLVSFYNNEISEKSEIFDDQFSVERPDGSNFTLKIRSTKLEDSAMYFCASTEGNTIYFGEGSWLTVV.

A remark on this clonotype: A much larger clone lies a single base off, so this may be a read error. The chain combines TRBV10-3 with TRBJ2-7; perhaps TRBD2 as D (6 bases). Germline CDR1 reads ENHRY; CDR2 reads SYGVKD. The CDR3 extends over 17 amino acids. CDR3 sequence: CDISEKAGEGGWYEQYF. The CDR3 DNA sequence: TGTGACATCAGTGAAAAAGCCGGTGAGGGAGGTTGGTACGAGCAGTACTTC.

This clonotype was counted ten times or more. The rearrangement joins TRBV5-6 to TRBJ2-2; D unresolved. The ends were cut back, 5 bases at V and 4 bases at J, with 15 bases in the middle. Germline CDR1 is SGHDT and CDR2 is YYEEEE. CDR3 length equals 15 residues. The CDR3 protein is CASSLLGIVTGELFF. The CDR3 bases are TGTGCCAGCAGTTTGCTAGGGATCGTCACCGGGGAGCTGTTTTTT.

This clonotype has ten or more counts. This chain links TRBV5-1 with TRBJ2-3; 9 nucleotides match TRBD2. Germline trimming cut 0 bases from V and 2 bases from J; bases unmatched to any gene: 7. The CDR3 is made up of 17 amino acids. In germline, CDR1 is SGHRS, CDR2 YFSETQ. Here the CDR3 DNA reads TGCGCCAGCAGCTTGGAGCTAGCGGGGCCAGTCACAGATACGCAGTATTTT. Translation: CASSLELAGPVTDTQYF.

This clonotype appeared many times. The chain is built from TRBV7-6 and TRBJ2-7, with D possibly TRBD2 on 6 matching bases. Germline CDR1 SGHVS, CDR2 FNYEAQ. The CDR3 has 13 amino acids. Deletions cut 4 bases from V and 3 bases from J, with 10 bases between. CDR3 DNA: TGTGCCAGCAGCTCGGAGGGGCACTACGAGCAGTACTTC. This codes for CASSSEGHYEQYF.

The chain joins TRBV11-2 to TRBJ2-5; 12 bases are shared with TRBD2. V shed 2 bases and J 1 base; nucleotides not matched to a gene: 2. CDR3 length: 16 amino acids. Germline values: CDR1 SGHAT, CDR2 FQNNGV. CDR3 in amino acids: CASSLLAGGLQETQYF. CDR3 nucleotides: TGTGCCAGCAGCTTACTAGCGGGGGGGCTCCAAGAGACCCAGTACTTC.

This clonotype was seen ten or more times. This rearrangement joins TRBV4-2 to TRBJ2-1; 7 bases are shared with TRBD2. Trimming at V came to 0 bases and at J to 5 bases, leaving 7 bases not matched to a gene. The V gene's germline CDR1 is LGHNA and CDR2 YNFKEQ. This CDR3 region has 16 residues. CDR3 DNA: TGTGCCAGCAGCCAAGAGATTCCAGCGGGACACAATGAGCAGTTCTTC. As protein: CASSQEIPAGHNEQFF.

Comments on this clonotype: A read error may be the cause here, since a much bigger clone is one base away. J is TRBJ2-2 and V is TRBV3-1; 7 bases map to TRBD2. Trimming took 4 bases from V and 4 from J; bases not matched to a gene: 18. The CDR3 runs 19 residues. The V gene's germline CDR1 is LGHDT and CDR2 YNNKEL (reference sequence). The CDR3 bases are TGTGCCAGCAGCCGAGGGGCTAGCGGATCTTGTTGTGGCACCGGGGAGCTGTTTTTT. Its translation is CASSRGASGSCCGTGELFF.